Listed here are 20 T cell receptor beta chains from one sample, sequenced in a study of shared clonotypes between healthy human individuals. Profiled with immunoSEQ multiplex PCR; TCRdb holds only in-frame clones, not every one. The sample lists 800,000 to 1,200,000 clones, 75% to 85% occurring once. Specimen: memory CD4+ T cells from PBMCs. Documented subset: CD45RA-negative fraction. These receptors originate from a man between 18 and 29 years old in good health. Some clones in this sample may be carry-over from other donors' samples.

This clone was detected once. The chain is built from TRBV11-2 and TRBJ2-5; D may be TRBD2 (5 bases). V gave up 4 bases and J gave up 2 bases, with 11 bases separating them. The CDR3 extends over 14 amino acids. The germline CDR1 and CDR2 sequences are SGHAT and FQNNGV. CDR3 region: CASSYLRGQETQYF. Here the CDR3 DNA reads TGTGCCAGCAGCTACCTACGGGGACAAGAGACCCAGTACTTC.

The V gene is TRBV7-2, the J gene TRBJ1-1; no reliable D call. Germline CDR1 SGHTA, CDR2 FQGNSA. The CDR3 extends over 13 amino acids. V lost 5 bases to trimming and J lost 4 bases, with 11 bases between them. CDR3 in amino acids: CASSQPVVTEAFF. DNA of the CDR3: TGTGCCAGCAGCCAACCCGTGGTCACTGAAGCTTTCTTT.

The DNA for the CDR3 is TGTGCCAGCAGCTCAGGGGGTTTAGTCACAGATACGCAGTATTTT. It codes for CASSSGGLVTDTQYF. The V call is TRBV11-3, the J call TRBJ2-3; 7 nucleotides agree with TRBD1. V was clipped by 4 bases and J by 2 bases; unmatched bases: 6. The CDR3 runs 15 residues. The germline V gene encodes CDR1 SGHNT and CDR2 YENEEA.

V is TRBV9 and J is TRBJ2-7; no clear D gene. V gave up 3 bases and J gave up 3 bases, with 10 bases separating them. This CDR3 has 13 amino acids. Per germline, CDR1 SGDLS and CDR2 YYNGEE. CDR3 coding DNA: TGTGCCAGCAGCGCGGGCCGTGGCTACGAGCAGTACTTC. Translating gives CASSAGRGYEQYF. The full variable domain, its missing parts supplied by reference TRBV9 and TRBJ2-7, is DSGVTQTPKHLITATGQRVTLRCSPRSGDLSVYWYQQSLDQGLQFLIQYYNGEERAKGNILERFSAQQFPDLHSELNLSSLELGDSALYFCASSAGRGYEQYFGPGTRLTVT.

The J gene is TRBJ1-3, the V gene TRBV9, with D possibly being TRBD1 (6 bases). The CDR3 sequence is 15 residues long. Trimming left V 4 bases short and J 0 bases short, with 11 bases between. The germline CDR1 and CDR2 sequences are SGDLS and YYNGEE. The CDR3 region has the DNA TGTGCCAGCAGCACAGGGAGTTTCTCTGGAAACACCATATATTTT. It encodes CASSTGSFSGNTIYF.

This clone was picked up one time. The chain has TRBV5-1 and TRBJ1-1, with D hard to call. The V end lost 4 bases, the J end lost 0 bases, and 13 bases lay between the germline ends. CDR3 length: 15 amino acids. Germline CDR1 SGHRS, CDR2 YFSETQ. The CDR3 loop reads CASSTEIPMNTEAFF. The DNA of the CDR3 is TGCGCCAGCAGCACAGAGATCCCGATGAACACTGAAGCTTTCTTT.

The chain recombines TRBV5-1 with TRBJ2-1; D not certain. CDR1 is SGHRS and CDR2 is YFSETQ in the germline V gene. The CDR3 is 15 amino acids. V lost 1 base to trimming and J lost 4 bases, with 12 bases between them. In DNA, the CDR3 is TGCGCCAGCAGCTTGCAAACAGCCACGTACAATGAGCAGTTCTTC. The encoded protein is CASSLQTATYNEQFF.

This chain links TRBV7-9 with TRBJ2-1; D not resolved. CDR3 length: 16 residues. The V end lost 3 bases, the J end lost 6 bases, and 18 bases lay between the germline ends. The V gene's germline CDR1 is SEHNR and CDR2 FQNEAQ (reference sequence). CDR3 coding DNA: TGTGCCAGCAGCTTGTTCCTACCCATACCCGGCAATGAGCAGTTCTTC. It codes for CASSLFLPIPGNEQFF.

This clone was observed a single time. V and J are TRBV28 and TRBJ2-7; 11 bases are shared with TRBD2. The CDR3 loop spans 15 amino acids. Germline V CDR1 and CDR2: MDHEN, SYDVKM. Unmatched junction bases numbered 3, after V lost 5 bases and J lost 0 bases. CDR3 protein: CASSLAGGFSYEQYF. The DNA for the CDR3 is TGTGCCAGCAGTCTAGCGGGAGGATTCTCCTACGAGCAGTACTTC.

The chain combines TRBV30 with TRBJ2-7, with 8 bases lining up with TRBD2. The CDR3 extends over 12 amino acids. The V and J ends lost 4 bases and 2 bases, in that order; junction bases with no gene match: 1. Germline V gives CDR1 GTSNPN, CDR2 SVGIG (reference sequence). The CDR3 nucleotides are TGTGCCTGGATTAGCGGGGCCTACGAGCAGTACTTC. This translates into CAWISGAYEQYF.

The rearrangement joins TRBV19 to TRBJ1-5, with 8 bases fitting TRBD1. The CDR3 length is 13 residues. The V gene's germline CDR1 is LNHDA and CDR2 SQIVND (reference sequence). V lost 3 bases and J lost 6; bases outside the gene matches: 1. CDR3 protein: CASSMDRVQPQHF. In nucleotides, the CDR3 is TGTGCCAGTAGTATGGACAGGGTTCAGCCCCAGCATTTT.

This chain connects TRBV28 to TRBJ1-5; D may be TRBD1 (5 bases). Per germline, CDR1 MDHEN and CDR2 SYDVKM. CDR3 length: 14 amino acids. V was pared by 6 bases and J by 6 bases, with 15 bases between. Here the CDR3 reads CASSGEGQRQPQHF. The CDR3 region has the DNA TGTGCCAGCAGCGGGGAGGGGCAGCGTCAGCCCCAGCATTTT.

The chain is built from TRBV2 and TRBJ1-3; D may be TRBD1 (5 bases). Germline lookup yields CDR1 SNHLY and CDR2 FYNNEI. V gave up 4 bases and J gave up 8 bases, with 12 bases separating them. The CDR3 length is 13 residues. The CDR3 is CASSAGGAYTIYF. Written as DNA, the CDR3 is TGTGCCAGCAGTGCTGGTGGGGCGTACACCATATATTTT.

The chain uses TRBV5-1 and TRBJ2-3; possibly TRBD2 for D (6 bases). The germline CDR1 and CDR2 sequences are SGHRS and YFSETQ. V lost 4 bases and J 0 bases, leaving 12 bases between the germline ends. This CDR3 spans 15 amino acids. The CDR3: CASSNPSASTDTQYF. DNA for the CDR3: TGCGCCAGCAGCAATCCTAGCGCCAGCACAGATACGCAGTATTTT.

The CDR3 protein is CARSLINPRNGTGREKLFF. The CDR3 DNA sequence: TGTGCCAGAAGCTTAATCAACCCCCGGAACGGGACAGGGCGAGAAAAACTGTTTTTT. The chain links TRBV5-3 to TRBJ1-4; 9 nucleotides align to TRBD1. TRBV5-3 is classed as an ORF, of uncertain function. The CDR3 consists of 19 residues. J was trimmed by 8 bases and V by 2 bases; bases with no gene match: 19.

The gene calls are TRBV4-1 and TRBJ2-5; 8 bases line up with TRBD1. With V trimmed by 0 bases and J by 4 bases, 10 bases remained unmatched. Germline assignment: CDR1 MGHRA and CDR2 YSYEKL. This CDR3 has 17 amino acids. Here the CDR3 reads CASSQDFSRGRSETQYF. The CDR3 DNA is TGCGCCAGCAGCCAAGACTTTAGCAGGGGGCGTTCAGAGACCCAGTACTTC.

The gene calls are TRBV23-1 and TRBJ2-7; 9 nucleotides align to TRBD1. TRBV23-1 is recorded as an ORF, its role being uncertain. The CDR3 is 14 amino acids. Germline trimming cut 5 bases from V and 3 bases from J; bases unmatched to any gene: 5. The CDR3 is CASSSGTGCYEQYF. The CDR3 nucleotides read TGCGCCAGCAGTTCCGGGACAGGGTGCTACGAGCAGTACTTC.

The CDR3 DNA follows: TGCGCCAGCAGCTTGGCGGCCAGAAACAACTATGGCTACACCTTC. Translated, it gives CASSLAARNNYGYTF. The V call is TRBV5-1, the J call TRBJ1-2; no reliable D call. V was pared by 0 bases and J by 2 bases, with 11 bases between. The CDR3 extends over 15 amino acids. Germline assignment: CDR1 SGHRS and CDR2 YFSETQ.

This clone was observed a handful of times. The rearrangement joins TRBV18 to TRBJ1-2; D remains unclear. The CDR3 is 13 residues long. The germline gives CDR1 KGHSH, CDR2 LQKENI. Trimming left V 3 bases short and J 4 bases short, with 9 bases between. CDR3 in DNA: TGTGCCAGCTCACCCGGCGGGTTCTATGGCTACACCTTC. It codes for CASSPGGFYGYTF.

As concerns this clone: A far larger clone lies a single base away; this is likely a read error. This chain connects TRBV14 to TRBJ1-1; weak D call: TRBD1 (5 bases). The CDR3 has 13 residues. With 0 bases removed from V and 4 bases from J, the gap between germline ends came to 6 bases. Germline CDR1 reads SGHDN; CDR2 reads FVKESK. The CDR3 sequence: CASSQERGTEAFF. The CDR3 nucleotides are TGTGCCAGCAGCCAAGAGAGGGGCACTGAAGCTTTCTTT.